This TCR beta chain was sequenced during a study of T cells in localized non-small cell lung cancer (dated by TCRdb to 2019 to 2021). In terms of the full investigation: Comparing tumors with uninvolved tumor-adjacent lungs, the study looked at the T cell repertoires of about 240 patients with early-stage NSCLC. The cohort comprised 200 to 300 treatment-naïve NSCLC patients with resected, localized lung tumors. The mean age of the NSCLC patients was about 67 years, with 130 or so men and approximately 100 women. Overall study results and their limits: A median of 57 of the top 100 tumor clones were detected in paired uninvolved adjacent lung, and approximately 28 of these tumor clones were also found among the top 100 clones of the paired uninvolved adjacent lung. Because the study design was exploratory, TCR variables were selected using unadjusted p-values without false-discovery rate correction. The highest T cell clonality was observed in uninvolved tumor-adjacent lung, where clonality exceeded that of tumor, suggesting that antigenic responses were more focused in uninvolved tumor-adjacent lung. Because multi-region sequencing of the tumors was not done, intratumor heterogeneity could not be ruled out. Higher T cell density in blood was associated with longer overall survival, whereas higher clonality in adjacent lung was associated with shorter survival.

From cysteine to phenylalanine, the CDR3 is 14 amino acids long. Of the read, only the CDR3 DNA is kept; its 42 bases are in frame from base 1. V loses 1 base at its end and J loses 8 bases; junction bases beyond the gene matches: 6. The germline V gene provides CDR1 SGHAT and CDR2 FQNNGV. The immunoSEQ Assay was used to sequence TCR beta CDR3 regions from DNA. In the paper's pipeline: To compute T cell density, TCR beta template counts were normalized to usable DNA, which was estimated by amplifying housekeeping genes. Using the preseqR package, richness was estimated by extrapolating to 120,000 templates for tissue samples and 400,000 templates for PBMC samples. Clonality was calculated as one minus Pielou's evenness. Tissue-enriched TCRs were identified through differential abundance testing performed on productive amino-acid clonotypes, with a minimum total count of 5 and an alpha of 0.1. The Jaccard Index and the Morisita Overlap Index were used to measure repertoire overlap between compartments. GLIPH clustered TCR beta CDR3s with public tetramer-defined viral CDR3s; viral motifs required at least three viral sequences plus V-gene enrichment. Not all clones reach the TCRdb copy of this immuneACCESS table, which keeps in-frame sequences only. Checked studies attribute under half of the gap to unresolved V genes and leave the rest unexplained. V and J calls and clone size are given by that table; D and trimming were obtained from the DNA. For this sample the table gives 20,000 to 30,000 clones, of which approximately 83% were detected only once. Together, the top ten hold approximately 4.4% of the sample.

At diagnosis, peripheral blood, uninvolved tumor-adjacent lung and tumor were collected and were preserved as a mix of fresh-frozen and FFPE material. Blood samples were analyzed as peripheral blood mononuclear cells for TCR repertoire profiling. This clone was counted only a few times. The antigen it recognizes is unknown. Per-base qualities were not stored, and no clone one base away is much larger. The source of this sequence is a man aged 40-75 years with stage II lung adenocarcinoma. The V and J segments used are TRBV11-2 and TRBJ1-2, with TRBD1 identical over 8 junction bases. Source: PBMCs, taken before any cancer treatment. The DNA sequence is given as TGTGCCAGCAGCTTAGCTAGGACAGGGCAGGGCTACACCTTC. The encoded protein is CASSLARTGQGYTF. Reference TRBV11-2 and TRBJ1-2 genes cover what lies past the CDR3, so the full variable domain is EAGVAQSPRYKIIEKRQSVAFWCNPISGHATLYWYQQILGQGPKLLIQFQNNGVVDDSQLPKDRFSAERLKGVDSTLKIQPAKLEDSAVYLCASSLARTGQGYTFGSGTRLTVV.